The rows below give T cell receptor beta chains drawn from one sample of a study of cytomegalovirus exposure and HLA in healthy donors. The method was immunoSEQ multiplex PCR; TCRdb's version includes in-frame clones alone and lacks a portion of them. The table has 150,000 to 200,000 clones, roughly 80% seen once. What was sequenced was PBMCs. These receptors were collected from a man aged 18 to 30 in good health and CMV-seropositive. CDR3s include the opening cysteine and the closing phenylalanine or tryptophan. The D gene is left open where the match is weak. Part of the rows lack a size; the others show once, few, many or a class for expanded clones.

V,D,size,J,DNA,CDR3
TRBV4-1,TRBD2,few,TRBJ2-7,TGCGCCAGCAGCCAGTCAGGACTAGCGGGAGCCGACGAGCAGTACTTC,CASSQSGLAGADEQYF
TRBV28,TRBD1,.,TRBJ2-7,TGTGCCAGTACGACAGGGATTGGCGAGCAGTACTTC,CASTTGIGEQYF
TRBV7-2,.,.,TRBJ2-2,TGTGCCAGCAGCTACCGGAGCCAGAGTTTCGGGGAGCTGTTTTTT,CASSYRSQSFGELFF
TRBV20-1,.,.,TRBJ1-1,TGCAGTCTAAGACATGAAGCTTTCTTT,CSLRHEAFF
TRBV19,TRBD1,.,TRBJ1-2,TGTGCCAGTAGTATGGAAGTTTTGGGACAGTATGGCTACACCTTC,CASSMEVLGQYGYTF
TRBV5-1,.,.,TRBJ2-7,TGCGCCAGCAGCTTGGGGGGCGGCGCGGATCCGTCCGAGCAGTACTTC,CASSLGGGADPSEQYF
TRBV4-2,.,few,TRBJ2-2,TGTGCCAGCAGCCAAGATAGGGGGAAGCTGTTTTTT,CASSQDRGKLFF
TRBV5-1,TRBD1,.,TRBJ2-7,TGCGCCAGCAGCTTGGGCCTGGACAGGTTTGGGTACTACGAGCAGTACTTC,CASSLGLDRFGYYEQYF
TRBV6-5,.,.,TRBJ1-5,TGTGCCAGCAGGGCGGGCGGCGAGAGTAGTCAGCCCCAGCATTTT,CASRAGGESSQPQHF
TRBV7-9,.,.,TRBJ2-3,TGTGCCAGCAGCCTAGAAGCCCCAGATACGCAGTATTTT,CASSLEAPDTQYF
TRBV6-6,.,.,TRBJ1-4,TGTGCCAGCAGTTACTCCCCCGGCAGGTGGGATGAAAAACTGTTTTTT,CASSYSPGRWDEKLFF
TRBV2,.,.,TRBJ2-7,TGTGCCAGCAGAGGCACAGAGTCATCCTACGAGCAGTACTTC,CASRGTESSYEQYF
TRBV7-8,.,.,TRBJ1-2,TGTGCCAGCAGCCCCCGGATGGGAGCGAACTATGGCTACACCTTC,CASSPRMGANYGYTF
TRBV6-1,TRBD1,once,TRBJ2-7,TGTGCCAGCAGTTTGGGACAGGGGGCCTACGAGCAGTACTTC,CASSLGQGAYEQYF
TRBV19,TRBD1,.,TRBJ1-5,TGTGCCAGTAGTACCGGGACAGGTGGGAAGGGCAATCAGCCCCAGCATTTT,CASSTGTGGKGNQPQHF
TRBV29-1,.,.,TRBJ2-7,TGCAGCGTTGCTGGCAGGTTTGGTTCCTACGAGCAGTACTTC,CSVAGRFGSYEQYF
TRBV4-3,.,.,TRBJ1-5,TGCGCCAGCAGCCAAGATCCACTGAGCAATCAGCCCCAGCATTTT,CASSQDPLSNQPQHF
TRBV19,TRBD2,.,TRBJ2-1,TGTGCCAGTAGCCCGTCCGGACTAGCGGGGGGGAATGAGCAGTTCTTC,CASSPSGLAGGNEQFF
TRBV28,TRBD1,few,TRBJ1-5,TGTGCCACCAGAAACAGGGGGCTGCAGCCCCAGCATTTT,CATRNRGLQPQHF
TRBV13,TRBD1,.,TRBJ2-7,TGTGCCAGCAGCTTAAAAGGACAGGGGGCCTACGAGCAGTACTTC,CASSLKGQGAYEQYF
TRBV5-4,TRBD2,.,TRBJ2-5,TGTGCCAGCAGCTCCGGGCCCCCCGGGGGGTACCAAGAGACCCAGTACTTC,CASSSGPPGGYQETQYF
TRBV4-2,.,once,TRBJ1-4,TGTGCCAGCAGCCAAGATGGCAGGGGATTGAATGAAAAACTGTTTTTT,CASSQDGRGLNEKLFF
TRBV9,TRBD2,.,TRBJ2-2,TGTGCCAGCAGCCCCCCGGCGGGAGGGGGCACCGGGGAGCTGTTTTTT,CASSPPAGGGTGELFF
TRBV19,TRBD2,.,TRBJ2-3,TGTGCCAGTAGTAGAAGGACTAGCGGCGGACTGGCAGATACGCAGTATTTT,CASSRRTSGGLADTQYF
TRBV7-9,TRBD1,.,TRBJ2-5,TGTGCCAGCAGCTTGAGACCCAAGGACAGGGGGCTTGAGGAGACCCAGTACTTC,CASSLRPKDRGLEETQYF
TRBV28,TRBD2,.,TRBJ2-5,TGTGCCACCGGGACTAGCGGAGGCCAAGAGACCCAGTACTTC,CATGTSGGQETQYF
TRBV27,.,once,TRBJ2-2,TGTGCCAGCAACCGTATAGGGACTTACCAGAACACCGGGGAGCTGTTTTTT,CASNRIGTYQNTGELFF
TRBV11-2,.,.,TRBJ1-2,TGTGCCAGCAGCCCTGCCGGGGAGAGCTATGGCTACACCTTC,CASSPAGESYGYTF
TRBV5-6,.,.,TRBJ1-2,TGTGCCAGCAGCTTGCGGAGGGACTATGGCTACACCTTC,CASSLRRDYGYTF
TRBV28,.,.,TRBJ1-1,TGTGCCAGCACCCTGTGGGGCGGCTTTGAAGCTTTCTTT,CASTLWGGFEAFF